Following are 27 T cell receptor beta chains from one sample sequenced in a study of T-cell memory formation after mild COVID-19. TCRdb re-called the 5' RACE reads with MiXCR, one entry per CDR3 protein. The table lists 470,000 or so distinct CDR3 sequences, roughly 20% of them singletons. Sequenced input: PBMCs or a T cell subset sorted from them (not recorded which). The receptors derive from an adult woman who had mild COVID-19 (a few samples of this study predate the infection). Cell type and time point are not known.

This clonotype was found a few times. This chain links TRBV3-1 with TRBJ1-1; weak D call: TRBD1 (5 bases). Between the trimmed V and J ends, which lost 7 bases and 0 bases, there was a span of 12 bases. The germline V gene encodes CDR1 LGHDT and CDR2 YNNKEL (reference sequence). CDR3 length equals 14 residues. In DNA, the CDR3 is TGTGCCAGCACCCTGGGACGGATGAACACTGAAGCTTTCTTT. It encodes CASTLGRMNTEAFF.

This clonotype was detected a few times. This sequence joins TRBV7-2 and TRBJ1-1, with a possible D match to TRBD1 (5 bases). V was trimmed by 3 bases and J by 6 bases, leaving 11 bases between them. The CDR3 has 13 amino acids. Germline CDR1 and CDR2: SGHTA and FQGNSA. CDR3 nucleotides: TGTGCCAGCAGCTTTAGGGGTCAGGCTGAAGCTTTCTTT. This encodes CASSFRGQAEAFF.

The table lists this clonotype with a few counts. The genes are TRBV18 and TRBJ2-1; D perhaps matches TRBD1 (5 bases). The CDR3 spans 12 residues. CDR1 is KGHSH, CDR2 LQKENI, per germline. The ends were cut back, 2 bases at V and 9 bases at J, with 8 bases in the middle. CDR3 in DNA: TGTGCCAGCTCACCAGGCCAGGGTGAGCAGTTCTTC. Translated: CASSPGQGEQFF.

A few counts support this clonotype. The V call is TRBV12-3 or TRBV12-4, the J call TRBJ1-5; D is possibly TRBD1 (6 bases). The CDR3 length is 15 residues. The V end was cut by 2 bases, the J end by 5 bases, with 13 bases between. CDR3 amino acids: CASSLQQGPHQPQHF. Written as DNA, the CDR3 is TGTGCCAGCAGTTTACAGCAGGGGCCTCATCAGCCCCAGCATTTT.

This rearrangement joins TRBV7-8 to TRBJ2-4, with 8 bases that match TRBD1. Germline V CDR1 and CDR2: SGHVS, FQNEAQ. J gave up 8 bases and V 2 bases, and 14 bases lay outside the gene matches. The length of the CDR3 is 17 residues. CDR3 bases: TGTGCCAGCAGCTTAAGGTCGTGGCAGGGGGCGCGAGACATTCAGTACTTC. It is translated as CASSLRSWQGARDIQYF.

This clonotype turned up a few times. The CDR3 sequence: CASSWGVNTGELFF. The CDR3, as DNA: TGTGCCAGCAGTTGGGGAGTGAACACCGGGGAGCTGTTTTTT. The chain uses TRBV7-9 and TRBJ2-2; TRBD2 might be the D (5 bases). V was clipped by 6 bases and J by 1 base, with 9 bases between them. Germline V CDR1 and CDR2: SEHNR, FQNEAQ (reference sequence). This CDR3 region has 14 residues.

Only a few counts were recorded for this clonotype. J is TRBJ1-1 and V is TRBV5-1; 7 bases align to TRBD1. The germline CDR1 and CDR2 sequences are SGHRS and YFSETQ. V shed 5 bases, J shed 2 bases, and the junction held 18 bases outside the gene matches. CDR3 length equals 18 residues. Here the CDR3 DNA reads TGCGCCAGCAGTTCGACAGCTTTACCCGGGACAGCAAACACTGAAGCTTTCTTT. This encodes CASSSTALPGTANTEAFF.

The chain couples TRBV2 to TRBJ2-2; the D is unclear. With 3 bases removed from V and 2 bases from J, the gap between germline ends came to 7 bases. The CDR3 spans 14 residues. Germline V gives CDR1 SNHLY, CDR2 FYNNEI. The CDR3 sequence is CASSDDGNTGELFF. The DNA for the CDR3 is TGTGCCAGCAGTGATGACGGAAACACCGGGGAGCTGTTTTTT.

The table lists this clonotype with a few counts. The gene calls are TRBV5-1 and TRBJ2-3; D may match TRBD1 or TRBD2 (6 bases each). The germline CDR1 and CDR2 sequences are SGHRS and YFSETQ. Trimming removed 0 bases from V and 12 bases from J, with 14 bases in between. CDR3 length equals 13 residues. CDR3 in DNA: TGCGCCAGCAGCTTGGCCGGAGGGGGTCTCCAGTATTTT. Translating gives CASSLAGGGLQYF. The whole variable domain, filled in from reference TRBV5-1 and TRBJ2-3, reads KAGVTQTPRYLIKTRGQQVTLSCSPISGHRSVSWYQQTPGQGLQFLFEYFSETQRNKGNFPGRFSGRQFSNSRSEMNVSTLELGDSALYLCASSLAGGGLQYFGPGTRLTVL.

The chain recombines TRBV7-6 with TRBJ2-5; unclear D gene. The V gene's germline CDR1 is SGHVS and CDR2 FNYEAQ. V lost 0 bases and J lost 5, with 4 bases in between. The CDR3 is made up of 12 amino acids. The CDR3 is CASSLAHETQYF. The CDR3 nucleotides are TGTGCCAGCAGCTTAGCACACGAGACCCAGTACTTC.

CDR3 amino acids: CASGQGYSGANVLTF. As DNA, the CDR3 is TGCGCCAGCGGACAGGGATATAGTGGGGCCAACGTCCTGACTTTC. This rearrangement joins TRBV5-1 to TRBJ2-6; 8 nucleotides line up with TRBD1. The CDR3 spans 15 residues. V shed 7 bases, J shed 3 bases, and the junction held 6 bases outside the gene matches. Per the germline V gene, CDR1 is SGHRS and CDR2 is YFSETQ.

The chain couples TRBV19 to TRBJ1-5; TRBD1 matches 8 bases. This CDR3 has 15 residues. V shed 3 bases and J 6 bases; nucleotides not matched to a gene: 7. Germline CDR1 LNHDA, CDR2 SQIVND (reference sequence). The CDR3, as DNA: TGTGCCAGTAGTATTGGGACAGGTCATAGTCAGCCCCAGCATTTT. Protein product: CASSIGTGHSQPQHF. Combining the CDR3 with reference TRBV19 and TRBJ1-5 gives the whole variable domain DGGITQSPKYLFRKEGQNVTLSCEQNLNHDAMYWYRQDPGQGLRLIYYSQIVNDFQKGDIAEGYSVSREKKESFPLTVTSAQKNPTAFYLCASSIGTGHSQPQHFGDGTRLSIL.

The CDR3 here is CASSSVSSTDTQYF. The CDR3 DNA reads as TGCGCCAGCAGCTCGGTTTCTAGCACAGATACGCAGTATTTT. The genes are TRBV5-1 and TRBJ2-3, with D unresolved. V was cut by 3 bases and J by 0 bases, with 8 bases left in between. This CDR3 has 14 amino acids. In germline, CDR1 is SGHRS, CDR2 YFSETQ.

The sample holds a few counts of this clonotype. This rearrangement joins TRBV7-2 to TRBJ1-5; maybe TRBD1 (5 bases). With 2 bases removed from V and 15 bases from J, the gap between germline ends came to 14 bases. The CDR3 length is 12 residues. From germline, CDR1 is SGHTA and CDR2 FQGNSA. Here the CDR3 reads CASSLYTGGPHF. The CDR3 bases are TGTGCCAGCAGCTTATATACAGGTGGACCGCATTTT.

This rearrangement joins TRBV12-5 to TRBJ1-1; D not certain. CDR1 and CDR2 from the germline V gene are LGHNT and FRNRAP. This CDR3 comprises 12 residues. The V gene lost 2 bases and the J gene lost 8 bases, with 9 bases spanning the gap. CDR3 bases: TGTGCTAGTGGTTTGTTTCGGCAGGAAGCTTTCTTT. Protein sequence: CASGLFRQEAFF.

CDR3 region: CSASLTDTNIQYF. The CDR3 DNA is TGCAGTGCTAGTCTCACAGATACAAACATTCAGTACTTC. This chain connects TRBV20-1 to TRBJ2-4; D uncertain. The germline V gene encodes CDR1 DFQATT and CDR2 SNEGSKA (reference sequence). CDR3 length equals 13 residues. V was pared by 3 bases and J by 6 bases, with 12 bases between.

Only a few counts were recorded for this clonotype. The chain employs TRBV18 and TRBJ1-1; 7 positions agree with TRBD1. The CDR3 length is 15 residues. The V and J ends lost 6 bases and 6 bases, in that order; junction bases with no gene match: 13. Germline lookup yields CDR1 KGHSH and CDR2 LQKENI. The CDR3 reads CASSHEQQGSAEAFF. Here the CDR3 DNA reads TGTGCCAGCTCTCACGAACAACAGGGGAGTGCTGAAGCTTTCTTT.

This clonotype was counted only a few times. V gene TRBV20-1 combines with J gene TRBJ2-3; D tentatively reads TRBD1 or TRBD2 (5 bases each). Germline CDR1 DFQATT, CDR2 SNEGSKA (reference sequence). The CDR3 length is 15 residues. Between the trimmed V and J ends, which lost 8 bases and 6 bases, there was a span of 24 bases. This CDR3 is CSTGRASLVGDTQYF. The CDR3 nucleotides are TGCAGTACGGGGCGGGCTTCACTAGTCGGTGATACGCAGTATTTT.

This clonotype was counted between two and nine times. CDR3 region: CASSPRGTSGYSYNEQFF. Written as DNA, the CDR3 is TGTGCCAGCAGCCCTCGGGGGACTAGCGGTTACTCCTACAATGAGCAGTTCTTC. This sequence joins TRBV13 and TRBJ2-1, with 11 positions matching TRBD2. The junction had 9 bases not matched to a gene; V was cut back by 5 bases and J by 0 bases. In germline, CDR1 is PRHDT, CDR2 FYEKMQ (reference sequence). This CDR3 spans 18 amino acids.

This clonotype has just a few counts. The CDR3 sequence is CSAVLKPGSLSSPLHF. The CDR3 DNA sequence: TGCAGTGCTGTACTAAAACCGGGCTCTCTTTCTTCACCCCTCCACTTT. V and J are TRBV20-1 and TRBJ1-6; D is undetermined. V dropped 5 bases and J dropped 9 bases, with 23 bases sitting between them. The CDR3 contains 16 residues. Germline V gene sequence: CDR1 DFQATT, CDR2 SNEGSKA (reference sequence).

The CDR3 DNA follows: TGTGCCAGCAGTCTTCCAGCAGAAGAGACCCAGTACTTC. It yields the protein CASSLPAEETQYF. The rearrangement uses TRBV7-9 and TRBJ2-5; D is undetermined. Between the trimmed V and J ends, which lost 6 bases and 3 bases, there was a span of 11 bases. Per the germline V gene, CDR1 is SEHNR and CDR2 is FQNEAQ (reference sequence). The CDR3 covers 13 residues.

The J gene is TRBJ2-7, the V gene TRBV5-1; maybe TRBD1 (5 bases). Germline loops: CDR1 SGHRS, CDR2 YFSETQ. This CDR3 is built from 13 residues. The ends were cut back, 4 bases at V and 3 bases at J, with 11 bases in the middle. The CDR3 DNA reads TGCGCCAGCAGCCCCGGACACTACTACGAGCAGTACTTC. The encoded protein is CASSPGHYYEQYF. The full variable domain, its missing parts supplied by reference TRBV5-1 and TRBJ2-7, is KAGVTQTPRYLIKTRGQQVTLSCSPISGHRSVSWYQQTPGQGLQFLFEYFSETQRNKGNFPGRFSGRQFSNSRSEMNVSTLELGDSALYLCASSPGHYYEQYFGPGTRLTVT.

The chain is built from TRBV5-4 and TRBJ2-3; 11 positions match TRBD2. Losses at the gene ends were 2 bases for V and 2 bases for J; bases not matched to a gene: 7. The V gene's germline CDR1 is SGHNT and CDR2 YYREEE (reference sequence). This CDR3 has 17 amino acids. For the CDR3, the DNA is TGTGCCAGCAGCTTCCGTTCACTAGCGGGAGTCACAGATACGCAGTATTTT. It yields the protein CASSFRSLAGVTDTQYF.

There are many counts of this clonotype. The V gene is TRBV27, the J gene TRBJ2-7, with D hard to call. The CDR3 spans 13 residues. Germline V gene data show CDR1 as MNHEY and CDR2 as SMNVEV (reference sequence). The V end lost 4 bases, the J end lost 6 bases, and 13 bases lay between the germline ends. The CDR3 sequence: CASSYQQVSEQYF. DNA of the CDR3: TGTGCCAGCAGTTACCAGCAGGTCTCCGAGCAGTACTTC.

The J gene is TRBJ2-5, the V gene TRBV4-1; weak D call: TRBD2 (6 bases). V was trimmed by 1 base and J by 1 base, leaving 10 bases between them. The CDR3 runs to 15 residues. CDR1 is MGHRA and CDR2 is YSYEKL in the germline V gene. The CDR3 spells CASSQVGGFQETQYF. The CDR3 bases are TGCGCCAGCAGCCAAGTGGGGGGTTTCCAAGAGACCCAGTACTTC.

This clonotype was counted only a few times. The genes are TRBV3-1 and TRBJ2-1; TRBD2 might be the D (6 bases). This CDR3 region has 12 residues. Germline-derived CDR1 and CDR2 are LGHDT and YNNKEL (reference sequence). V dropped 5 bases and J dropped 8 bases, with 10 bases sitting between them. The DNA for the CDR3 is TGTGCCAGCAGCACAATAGCGGATGAGCAGTTCTTC. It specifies CASSTIADEQFF.

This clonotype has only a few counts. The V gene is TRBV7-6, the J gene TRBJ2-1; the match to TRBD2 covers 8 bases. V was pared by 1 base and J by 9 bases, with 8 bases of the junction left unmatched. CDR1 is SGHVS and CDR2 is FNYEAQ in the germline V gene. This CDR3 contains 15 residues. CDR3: CASSLEASGLGEQFF. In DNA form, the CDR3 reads TGTGCCAGCAGCTTAGAGGCTAGCGGGTTGGGTGAGCAGTTCTTC.